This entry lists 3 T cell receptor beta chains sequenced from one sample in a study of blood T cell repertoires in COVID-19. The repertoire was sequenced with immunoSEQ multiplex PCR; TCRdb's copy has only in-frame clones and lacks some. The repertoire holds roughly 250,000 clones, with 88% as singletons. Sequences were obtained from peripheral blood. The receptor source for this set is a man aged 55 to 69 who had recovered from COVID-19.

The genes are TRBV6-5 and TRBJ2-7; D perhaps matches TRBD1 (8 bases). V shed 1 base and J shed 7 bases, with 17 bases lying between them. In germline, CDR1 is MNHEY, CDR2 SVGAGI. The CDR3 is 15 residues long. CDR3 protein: CASSYFRGLGGEQYF. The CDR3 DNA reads TGTGCCAGCAGTTACTTCAGGGGGCTGGGGGGGGAGCAGTACTTC.

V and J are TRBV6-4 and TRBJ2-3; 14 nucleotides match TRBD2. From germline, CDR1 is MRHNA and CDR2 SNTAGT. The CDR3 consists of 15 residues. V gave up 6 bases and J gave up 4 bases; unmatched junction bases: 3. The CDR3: CASRRTSGGSDTQYF. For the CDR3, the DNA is TGTGCCAGCAGACGGACTAGCGGGGGGTCAGATACGCAGTATTTT.

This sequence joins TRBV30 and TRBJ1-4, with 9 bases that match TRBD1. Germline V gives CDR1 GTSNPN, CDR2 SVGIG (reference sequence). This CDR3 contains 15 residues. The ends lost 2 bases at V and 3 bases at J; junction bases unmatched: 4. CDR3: CAWSSGQGSNEKLFF. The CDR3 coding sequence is TGTGCCTGGAGTTCCGGACAGGGGTCTAATGAAAAACTGTTTTTT. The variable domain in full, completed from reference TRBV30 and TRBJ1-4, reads SQTIHQWPATLVQPVGSPLSLECTVEGTSNPNLYWYRQAAGRGLQLLFYSVGIGQISSEVPQNLSASRPQDRQFILSSKKLLLSDSGFYLCAWSSGQGSNEKLFFGSGTQLSVL.